This T cell receptor (beta chain) was captured by sequencing in a study of spatial heterogeneity in lung cancer. Unique molecular identifiers tagged every individual TCR cDNA molecule. TCRdb re-derived calls from the 5' RACE reads in MiXCR, one entry per CDR3 protein. The sample carries some 110,000 distinct CDR3 sequences, more than 10% recorded once. This clonotype was picked up a small number of times. The germline V gene encodes CDR1 KGHSH and CDR2 LQKENI. The CDR3 has 17 amino acids. V lost 3 bases and J lost 3, with 18 bases in between. The time point is: blood at routine non-recurrence follow-up after resection. From tumor, nontumor lung or frozen PBMC, whole RNA was taken unsorted for sequencing.

The chain couples TRBV18 to TRBJ1-5, with D maybe TRBD1 (5 bases). The sequencing here drew on PBMCs, taken at follow-up. The receptor's source is a male donor with early-stage non-small cell lung cancer. This chain's CDR3 is CASSPPYSTEPNQPQHF. CDR3 nucleotides: TGTGCCAGCTCACCCCCTTATTCGACAGAGCCCAATCAGCCCCAGCATTTT.